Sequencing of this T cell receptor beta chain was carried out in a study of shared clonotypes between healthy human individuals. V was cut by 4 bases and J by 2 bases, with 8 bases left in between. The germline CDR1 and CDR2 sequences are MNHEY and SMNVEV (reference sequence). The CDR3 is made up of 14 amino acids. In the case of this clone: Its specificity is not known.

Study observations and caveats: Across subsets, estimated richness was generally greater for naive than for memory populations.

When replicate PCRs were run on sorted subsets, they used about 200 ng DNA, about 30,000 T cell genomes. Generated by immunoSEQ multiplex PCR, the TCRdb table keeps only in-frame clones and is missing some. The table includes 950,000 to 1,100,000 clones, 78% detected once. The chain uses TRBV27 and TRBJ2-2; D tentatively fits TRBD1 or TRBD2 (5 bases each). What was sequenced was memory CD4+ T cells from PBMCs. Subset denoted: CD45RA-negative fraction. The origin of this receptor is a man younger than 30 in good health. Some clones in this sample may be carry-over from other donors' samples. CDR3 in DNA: TGTGCCAGCAGTTCCGGGACCAACACCGGGGAGCTGTTTTTT. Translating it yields CASSSGTNTGELFF.